A single sample is the source of the 31 T cell receptor beta chains below, sequenced in a study of T cells in Graves' hyperthyroidism and ophthalmopathy. Amplification of TCR beta CDR3 regions used RNA as the template. First-round RT-PCR with HTBI primers amplified the TCR CDR3 region. One entry per CDR3 protein results from TCRdb running MiXCR on the multiplex PCR reads. Counted here are some 510,000 distinct CDR3 sequences, roughly 46% occurring once; the ten biggest clones make up roughly 8.2%. The sequenced sample consisted of peripheral blood or thyroid tissue (not recorded which). The receptor source for this set is a woman younger than 30 with Graves' hyperthyroidism.

The rearrangement links TRBV11-2 to TRBJ1-4; D is unclear. CDR1 SGHAT and CDR2 FQNNGV come from the germline V gene. Trimming removed 4 bases from V and 8 bases from J, with 11 bases in between. This CDR3 region has 13 residues. CDR3 loop: CASSSAGKEKLFF. The CDR3 bases are TGTGCCAGCAGCTCGGCCGGGAAGGAAAAACTGTTTTTT.

As to this clonotype: A read error is possible here, since a much larger clone lies one base away. No conserved phenylalanine or tryptophan ends this CDR3, so it is likely a read error. The rearrangement joins TRBV7-9 to TRBJ2-5, with TRBD1 matching over 7 bases. The junction had 1 base not matched to a gene; V was cut back by 4 bases and J by 5 bases. The germline CDR1 and CDR2 sequences are SEHNR and FQNEAQ (reference sequence). The CDR3 length is 12 residues. This chain's CDR3 is CASSSTGETQYL. The CDR3 nucleotides are TGTGCCAGCAGCTCGACAGGGGAGACCCAGTACCTC.

This clonotype was seen a handful of times. The chain is built from TRBV7-8 and TRBJ1-5; a possible D gene is TRBD1 (6 bases). V was trimmed by 4 bases and J by 3 bases, leaving 13 bases between them. Germline V lookup: CDR1 SGHVS, CDR2 FQNEAQ. The length of the CDR3 is 15 residues. The CDR3 loop is CASSSYRAHNQPQHF. The CDR3 DNA reads TGTGCCAGCAGCTCTTACAGGGCCCACAATCAGCCCCAGCATTTT.

This clonotype appeared a few times. The chain uses TRBV7-6 and TRBJ2-7, with TRBD2 identical over 14 bases. The trim removed 3 bases at V and 7 bases at J, leaving 2 bases unmatched. The CDR3 extends over 14 amino acids. Germline CDR1 and CDR2: SGHVS and FNYEAQ. Written as DNA, the CDR3 is TGTGCCAGCAGCTTCGGACTAGCGGGAGGTGAGCAGTACTTC. Its translation: CASSFGLAGGEQYF.

Comments on this clonotype: A read error may explain this, as a much larger clone is one base away. The J gene is TRBJ1-5, the V gene TRBV2; the D is unclear. Germline-derived CDR1 and CDR2 are SNHLY and FYNNEI. CDR3 length: 14 amino acids. The ends were cut back, 1 base at V and 6 bases at J, with 10 bases in the middle. The CDR3 protein is CASSEGVTGQPQHF. The CDR3 bases are TGTGCCAGCAGTGAAGGTGTGACCGGTCAGCCCCAGCATTTT.

On this clonotype: This may stem from a read error, because a much larger clone lies one nucleotide away. As DNA, the CDR3 is TGTTCCAGCAGCTTACGTGCGGGAGGGCCCTCCGAGCAGTACTTC. Translating it yields CSSSLRAGGPSEQYF. V usage is TRBV7-7 and J usage is TRBJ2-7; 9 nucleotides agree with TRBD2. CDR1 is SSHAT and CDR2 is FNYEAQ in the germline V gene (reference sequence). The CDR3 runs to 15 residues.

Comments on this clonotype: A much larger clone is a single base away; this may be a read error. V is TRBV24-1 and J is TRBJ2-7; TRBD2 agrees at 7 bases. J was trimmed by 2 bases and V by 3 bases; bases with no gene match: 3. Germline values: CDR1 KGHDR, CDR2 SFDVKD. This CDR3 contains 14 residues. This CDR3 is CATSDRGGTYEQYF. The DNA for the CDR3 is TGTGCCACCAGTGATAGGGGAGGGACCTACGAGCAGTACTTC.

On this clonotype itself: This clone may be a read error of a much larger clone one base away. The genes are TRBV24-1 and TRBJ2-5; maybe TRBD1 (5 bases). CDR3 length equals 14 residues. Germline CDR1 and CDR2: KGHDR and SFDVKD. The CDR3 region has the DNA TGTGCCACTCTCGGGCACAGGTTGGAAGAGATCCAGTACTTC. This gives the protein CATLGHRLEEIQYF.

This clonotype was picked up a small number of times. V and J are TRBV7-9 and TRBJ2-7; the D gene is possibly TRBD1 (6 bases). This CDR3 is built from 14 residues. Germline-derived CDR1 and CDR2 are SEHNR and FQNEAQ (reference sequence). V gave up 5 bases and J gave up 5 bases, with 16 bases separating them. The CDR3 protein is CASSQQDSDHEQYF. In DNA, the CDR3 is TGTGCCAGCAGCCAACAGGACAGTGACCACGAGCAGTACTTC.

The chain is built from TRBV7-2 and TRBJ1-1; TRBD1 matches at 10 bases. Trimming took 5 bases from V and 5 from J; bases not matched to a gene: 8. The CDR3 has 15 amino acids. Per the germline V gene, CDR1 is SGHTA and CDR2 is FQGNSA. The CDR3 sequence is CASSQRQGARTEAFF. The CDR3, as DNA: TGTGCCAGCAGCCAACGACAGGGGGCGAGGACTGAAGCTTTCTTT.

The V and J genes are TRBV14 and TRBJ1-6; D ambiguous. The V end lost 0 bases, the J end lost 10 bases, and 7 bases lay between the germline ends. CDR1 SGHDN and CDR2 FVKESK come from the germline V gene. The CDR3 spans 13 residues. CDR3 loop: CASSQEEYSPLHF. CDR3 sequence (DNA): TGTGCCAGCAGCCAAGAAGAGTACTCACCCCTCCACTTT.

The chain uses TRBV10-3 and TRBJ1-5; TRBD1 aligns across 8 bases. Germline loops: CDR1 ENHRY, CDR2 SYGVKD. The CDR3 spans 16 residues. The J segment lost 0 bases and the V segment lost 2 bases, leaving 3 bases of the junction unmatched. The CDR3 loop reads CAISEGQGYSNQPQHF. DNA for the CDR3: TGTGCCATCAGTGAGGGACAGGGATATAGCAATCAGCCCCAGCATTTT.

The CDR3, as DNA: TGTGCCAGCAGCTTCGACAGTTATCAGCCCCAGCATTTT. This codes for CASSFDSYQPQHF. V is TRBV11-1 and J is TRBJ1-5, with TRBD1 as a possible D gene (5 bases). The CDR3 is 13 residues long. The germline V gene has CDR1 SGHAT and CDR2 FQDESV (reference sequence). V dropped 3 bases and J dropped 5 bases, with 8 bases sitting between them.

J is TRBJ1-2 and V is TRBV25-1; D gene uncertain. The CDR3 is made up of 11 amino acids. V was cut by 5 bases and J by 8 bases, with 9 bases left in between. The germline V gene has CDR1 MGHDK and CDR2 SYGVNS. The CDR3 bases are TGTGCCAGCAGTACCTCAGAGGGCTACACCTTC. Translation gives CASSTSEGYTF.

This clonotype occurred a few times. CDR3 region: CASSPDRTEAFF. The CDR3 DNA is TGTGCCAGCAGCCCGGACAGAACAGAAGCTTTCTTT. The genes are TRBV7-9 and TRBJ1-1; D might be TRBD1 (6 bases). V was clipped by 5 bases and J by 8 bases, with 12 bases between them. This CDR3 region has 12 residues. Germline V CDR1 and CDR2: SEHNR, FQNEAQ (reference sequence).

This clonotype showed up just a few times. The V gene is TRBV14, the J gene TRBJ2-2, with unresolved D. Germline V gene sequence: CDR1 SGHDN, CDR2 FVKESK. CDR3 length equals 13 residues. The V gene lost 8 bases and the J gene lost 3 bases, with 10 bases spanning the gap. The CDR3 DNA reads as TGTGCCAGCGGGATGTGGGACACCGGGGAGCTGTTTTTT. Translated, it gives CASGMWDTGELFF.

The genes are TRBV25-1 and TRBJ1-1; 8 nucleotides align to TRBD1. The CDR3 totals 15 residues. The trim removed 5 bases at V and 1 base at J, leaving 6 bases unmatched. In germline, CDR1 is MGHDK, CDR2 SYGVNS. The CDR3 here is CASSTPGTGNTEAFF. The CDR3 DNA is TGTGCCAGCAGTACCCCCGGGACAGGGAACACTGAAGCTTTCTTT.

This clonotype was seen repeatedly, ten times or more. The CDR3 loop is CAISESNLQEPQHF. DNA for the CDR3: TGTGCCATCAGTGAGTCGAATCTCCAGGAGCCCCAGCATTTT. V gene TRBV10-3 combines with J gene TRBJ1-5, with D unclear. The ends were cut back, 0 bases at V and 8 bases at J, with 11 bases in the middle. The CDR3 is 14 amino acids. In germline, CDR1 is ENHRY, CDR2 SYGVKD.

The chain couples TRBV19 to TRBJ2-2; D unresolved. V was trimmed by 11 bases and J by 1 base, leaving 5 bases between them. The CDR3 runs to 11 residues. Germline assignment: CDR1 LNHDA and CDR2 SQIVND (reference sequence). The CDR3 region is CAAKNTGELFF. CDR3 bases: TGTGCCGCCAAGAACACCGGGGAGCTGTTTTTT.

This sequence joins TRBV24-1 and TRBJ1-5; D gene ambiguous. The V gene's germline CDR1 is KGHDR and CDR2 SFDVKD. The CDR3 has 14 amino acids. The V and J ends lost 4 bases and 3 bases respectively, with 9 bases between them. CDR3: CATSDPGYNQPQHF. Here the CDR3 DNA reads TGTGCCACCAGTGACCCAGGTTACAATCAGCCCCAGCATTTT.

This clonotype was recorded once. The rearrangement uses TRBV25-1 and TRBJ1-2; no definite D call. Germline CDR1 is MGHDK and CDR2 is SYGVNS. The germline V and J ends were trimmed by 6 bases and 3 bases, with 17 bases remaining between them. The CDR3 contains 15 residues. The CDR3 region is CASSQVHGEHYGYTF. CDR3 nucleotides: TGTGCCAGCAGCCAAGTGCATGGCGAGCACTATGGCTACACCTTC.

This clonotype was seen repeatedly, ten times or more. V usage is TRBV29-1 and J usage is TRBJ1-1; TRBD1 aligns across 10 bases. Trimming took 6 bases from V and 4 from J; bases not matched to a gene: 8. This CDR3 has 14 amino acids. Germline V gives CDR1 SQVTM, CDR2 ANQGSEA. The CDR3 DNA is TGCAGCGTCAGGACAGGGGGTTTTGGCACTGAAGCTTTCTTT. Translation: CSVRTGGFGTEAFF.

This clonotype has a single count. The V and J genes are TRBV19 and TRBJ1-2; D might be TRBD1 (6 bases). This CDR3 has 13 amino acids. Germline assignment: CDR1 LNHDA and CDR2 SQIVND (reference sequence). V lost 10 bases to trimming and J lost 4 bases, with 16 bases between them. CDR3 in amino acids: CATDTGLSYGYTF. In DNA form, the CDR3 reads TGTGCCACCGATACAGGGTTAAGCTATGGCTACACCTTC. Complete variable domain (other parts from reference TRBV19 and TRBJ1-2): DGGITQSPKYLFRKEGQNVTLSCEQNLNHDAMYWYRQDPGQGLRLIYYSQIVNDFQKGDIAEGYSVSREKKESFPLTVTSAQKNPTAFYLCATDTGLSYGYTFGSGTRLTVV.

A note on this clonotype: It may be a read error: a sequence one base away is much more abundant. The J gene is TRBJ2-5, the V gene TRBV10-3; no reliable D call. The CDR3 is made up of 12 amino acids. Germline V gives CDR1 ENHRY, CDR2 SYGVKD. The CDR3 DNA sequence: TGTGCCATCAGTGAAAGCGAGGAGATCCAGTACTTC. Translated: CAISESEEIQYF.

There are many counts of this clonotype. The rearrangement uses TRBV7-3 and TRBJ2-7; no reliable D call. From germline, CDR1 is SGHTA and CDR2 FQGTGA. V lost 1 base, J lost 3 bases, and 4 bases lay in between. CDR3 length: 12 residues. The DNA of the CDR3 is TGTGCCAGCAGCTTAAGCCGCTACGAGCAGTACTTC. Amino acids: CASSLSRYEQYF. The full variable domain, in which reference TRBV7-3 and TRBJ2-7 provide the parts outside the CDR3, is GAGVSQTPSNKVTEKGKYVELRCDPISGHTALYWYRQSLGQGPEFLIYFQGTGAADDSGLPNDRFFAVRPEGSVSTLKIQRTERGDSAVYLCASSLSRYEQYFGPGTRLTVT.

The chain carries TRBV6-1 and TRBJ2-5; 8 nucleotides align to TRBD1. J lost 9 bases, V lost 8 bases, and 11 bases had no gene match. The CDR3 totals 13 residues. The V gene's germline CDR1 is MNHNS and CDR2 SASEGT. The CDR3: CASETGEAQPQYF. The DNA for the CDR3 is TGTGCCAGCGAGACAGGGGAAGCTCAGCCCCAGTACTTC.

The chain employs TRBV29-1 and TRBJ1-3; 9 bases map to TRBD1. CDR1 and CDR2 (germline): SQVTM, ANQGSEA. This CDR3 has 16 amino acids. V lost 4 bases, J lost 0 bases, and 7 bases stayed unmatched. CDR3 coding DNA: TGCAGCGTTGTGGGACAGGGAAGTGTCTCTGGAAACACCATATATTTT. Its translation is CSVVGQGSVSGNTIYF.

This clonotype counts as medium-sized. This chain uses TRBV12-3 or TRBV12-4 with TRBJ1-5; unclear D gene. This CDR3 has 11 residues. Trimming shortened V by 2 bases and J by 6 bases, and 2 bases separated the two germline ends. CDR3: CASSLSQPQHF. CDR3 nucleotides: TGTGCCAGCAGTTTAAGTCAGCCCCAGCATTTT.

The chain combines TRBV2 with TRBJ2-5; 15 bases map to TRBD2. CDR1 and CDR2 (germline): SNHLY, FYNNEI. The CDR3 covers 16 residues. V trimming: 5 bases; J trimming: 11 bases; junction bases outside the gene matches: 12. CDR3 bases: TGTGCCAGCAGTCGGACTAGCGGGAGGGGTTCAGATACGCAGTACTTC. Amino acids: CASSRTSGRGSDTQYF. The complete variable domain, with remaining parts taken from reference TRBV2 and TRBJ2-5, reads EPEVTQTPSHQVTQMGQEVILRCVPISNHLYFYWYRQILGQKVEFLVSFYNNEISEKSEIFDDQFSVERPDGSNFTLKIRSTKLEDSAMYFCASSRTSGRGSDTQYFGPGTRLLVL.

This chain joins TRBV28 and TRBJ1-2, with a tentative D call TRBD1 (6 bases). In germline, CDR1 is MDHEN, CDR2 SYDVKM. V lost 8 bases, J lost 2 bases, and 18 bases lay in between. The CDR3 loop spans 15 amino acids. Here the CDR3 reads CASSKTGASNYGYTF. The CDR3 bases are TGTGCCAGCTCGAAGACAGGCGCCTCGAACTATGGCTACACCTTC.

This clonotype was seen ten or more times. The chain uses TRBV29-1 and TRBJ2-7, with D possibly matching TRBD1 (6 bases). CDR1 and CDR2 (germline): SQVTM, ANQGSEA. The V and J ends lost 7 bases and 4 bases respectively, with 14 bases between them. The CDR3 sequence is 12 residues long. The CDR3 DNA follows: TGCAGCGCAACAGGAAGGGGGTACGAGCAGTACTTC. Its protein is CSATGRGYEQYF.